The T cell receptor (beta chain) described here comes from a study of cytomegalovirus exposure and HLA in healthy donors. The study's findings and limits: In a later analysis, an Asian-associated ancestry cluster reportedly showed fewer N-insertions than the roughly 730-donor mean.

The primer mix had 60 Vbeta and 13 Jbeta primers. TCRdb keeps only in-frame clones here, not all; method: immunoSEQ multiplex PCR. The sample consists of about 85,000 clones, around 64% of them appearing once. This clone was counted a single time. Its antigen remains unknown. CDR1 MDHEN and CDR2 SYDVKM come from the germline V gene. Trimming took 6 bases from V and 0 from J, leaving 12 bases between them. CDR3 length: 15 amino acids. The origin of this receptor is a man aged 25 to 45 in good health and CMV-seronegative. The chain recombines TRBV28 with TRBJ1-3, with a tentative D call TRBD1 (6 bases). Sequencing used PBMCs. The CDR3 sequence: CASSPQGFSGNTIYF. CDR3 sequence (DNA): TGTGCCAGCAGCCCTCAGGGGTTCTCTGGAAACACCATATATTTT.